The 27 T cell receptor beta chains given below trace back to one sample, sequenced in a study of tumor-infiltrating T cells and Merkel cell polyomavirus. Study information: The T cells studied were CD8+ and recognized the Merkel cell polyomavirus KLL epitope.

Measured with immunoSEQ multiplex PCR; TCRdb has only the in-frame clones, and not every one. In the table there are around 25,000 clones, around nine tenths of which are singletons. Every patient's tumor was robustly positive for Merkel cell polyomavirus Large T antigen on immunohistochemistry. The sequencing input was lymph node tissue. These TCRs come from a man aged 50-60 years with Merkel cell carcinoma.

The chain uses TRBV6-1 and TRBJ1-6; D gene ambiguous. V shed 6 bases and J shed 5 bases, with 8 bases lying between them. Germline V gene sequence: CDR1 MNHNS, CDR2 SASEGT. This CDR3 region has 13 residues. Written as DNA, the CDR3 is TGTGCCAGCAGAAGCACGAATAATTCACCCCTCCACTTT. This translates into CASRSTNNSPLHF.

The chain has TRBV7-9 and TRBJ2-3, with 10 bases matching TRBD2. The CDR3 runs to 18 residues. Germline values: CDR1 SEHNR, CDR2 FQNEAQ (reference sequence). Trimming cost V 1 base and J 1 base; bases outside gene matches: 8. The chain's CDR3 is CASSLEPRAGGRTDTQYF. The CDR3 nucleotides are TGTGCCAGCAGCTTAGAGCCCAGAGCGGGAGGGCGCACAGATACGCAGTATTTT.

CDR3 sequence (DNA): TGTGCCAGCAGCTTAGATCCTAGCGGGGGGGCGACAGATACGCAGTATTTT. Translation: CASSLDPSGGATDTQYF. The chain links TRBV11-2 to TRBJ2-3; TRBD2 matches 12 bases. Per germline, CDR1 SGHAT and CDR2 FQNNGV. The V gene end was trimmed by 0 bases and the J gene end by 3 bases; junction bases not matched to a gene: 4. This CDR3 is 17 amino acids long.

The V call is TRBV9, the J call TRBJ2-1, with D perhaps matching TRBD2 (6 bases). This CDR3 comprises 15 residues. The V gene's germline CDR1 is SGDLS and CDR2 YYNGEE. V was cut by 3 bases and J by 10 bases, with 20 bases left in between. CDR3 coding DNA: TGTGCCAGCAGCGCCCTTCAGAAGGGAGGAGGGGAGCAGTTCTTC. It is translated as CASSALQKGGGEQFF.

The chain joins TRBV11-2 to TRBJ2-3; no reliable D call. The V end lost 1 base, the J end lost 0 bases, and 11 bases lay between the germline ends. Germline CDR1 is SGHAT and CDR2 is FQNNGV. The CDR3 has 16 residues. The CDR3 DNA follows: TGTGCCAGCAGCTTAGGAGCGCGCAGTAGCACAGATACGCAGTATTTT. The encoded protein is CASSLGARSSTDTQYF.

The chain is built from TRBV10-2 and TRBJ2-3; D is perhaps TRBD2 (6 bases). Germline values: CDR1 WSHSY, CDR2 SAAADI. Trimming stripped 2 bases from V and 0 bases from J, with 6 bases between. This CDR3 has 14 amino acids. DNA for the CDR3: TGCGCCAGCAGTGAGAGCGGGAGCACAGATACGCAGTATTTT. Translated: CASSESGSTDTQYF.

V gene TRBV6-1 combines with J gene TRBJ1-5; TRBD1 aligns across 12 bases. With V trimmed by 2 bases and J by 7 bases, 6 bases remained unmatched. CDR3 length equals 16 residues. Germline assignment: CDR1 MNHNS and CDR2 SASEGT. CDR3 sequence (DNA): TGTGCCAGCAGTGAACTAGGGACAGGGGGCGGGCAGCCCCAGCATTTT. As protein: CASSELGTGGGQPQHF.

CDR3 sequence: CASSLGYQGVTEAFF. DNA for the CDR3: TGTGCCAGCAGCTTAGGGTACCAGGGGGTCACTGAAGCTTTCTTT. J is TRBJ1-1 and V is TRBV11-2; 7 positions match TRBD1. The CDR3 loop spans 15 amino acids. The germline CDR1 and CDR2 sequences are SGHAT and FQNNGV. Trimming cost V 1 base and J 4 bases; bases outside gene matches: 6.

Here the CDR3 DNA reads TGCACCAGCAGCCAAGACAGGGGGCACGAAGGCTACACCTTC. Translating gives CTSSQDRGHEGYTF. This chain joins TRBV1 and TRBJ1-2; TRBD1, the table's D call, was not compared with the DNA. TRBV1 is a recognized pseudogene. This CDR3 region has 14 residues.

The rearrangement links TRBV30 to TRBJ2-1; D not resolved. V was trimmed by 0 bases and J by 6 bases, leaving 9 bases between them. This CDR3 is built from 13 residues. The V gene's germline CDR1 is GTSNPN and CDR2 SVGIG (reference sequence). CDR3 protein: CAWSVGPGNEQFF. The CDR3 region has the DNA TGTGCCTGGAGTGTAGGTCCGGGCAATGAGCAGTTCTTC. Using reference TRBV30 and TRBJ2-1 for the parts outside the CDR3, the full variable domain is SQTIHQWPATLVQPVGSPLSLECTVEGTSNPNLYWYRQAAGRGLQLLFYSVGIGQISSEVPQNLSASRPQDRQFILSSKKLLLSDSGFYLCAWSVGPGNEQFFGPGTRLTVL.

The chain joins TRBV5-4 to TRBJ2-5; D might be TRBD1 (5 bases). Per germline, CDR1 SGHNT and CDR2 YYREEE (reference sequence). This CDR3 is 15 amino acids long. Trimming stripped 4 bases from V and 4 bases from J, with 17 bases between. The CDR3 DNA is TGTGCCAGCAGCCCCCCCCCGGCAGGGATAGAGACCCAGTACTTC. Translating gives CASSPPPAGIETQYF.

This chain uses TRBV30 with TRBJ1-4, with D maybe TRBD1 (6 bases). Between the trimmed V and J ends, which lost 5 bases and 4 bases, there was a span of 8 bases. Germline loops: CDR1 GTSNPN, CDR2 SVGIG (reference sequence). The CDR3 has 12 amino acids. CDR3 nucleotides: TGTGCCTGGGGACAGAGTAATGAAAAACTGTTTTTT. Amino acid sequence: CAWGQSNEKLFF.

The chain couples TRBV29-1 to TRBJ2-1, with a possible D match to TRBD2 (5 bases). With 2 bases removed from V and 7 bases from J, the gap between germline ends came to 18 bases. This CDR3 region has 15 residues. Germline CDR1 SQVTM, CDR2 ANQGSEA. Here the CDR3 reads CSVESPEGNLNEQFF. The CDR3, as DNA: TGCAGCGTTGAAAGTCCCGAGGGAAACCTGAATGAGCAGTTCTTC.

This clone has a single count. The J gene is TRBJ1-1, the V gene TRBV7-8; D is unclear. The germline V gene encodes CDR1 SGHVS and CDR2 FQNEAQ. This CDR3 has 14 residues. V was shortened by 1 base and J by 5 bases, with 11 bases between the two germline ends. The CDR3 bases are TGTGCCAGCAGCTTAGTTTCCGCGGAGACTGAAGCTTTCTTT. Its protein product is CASSLVSAETEAFF.

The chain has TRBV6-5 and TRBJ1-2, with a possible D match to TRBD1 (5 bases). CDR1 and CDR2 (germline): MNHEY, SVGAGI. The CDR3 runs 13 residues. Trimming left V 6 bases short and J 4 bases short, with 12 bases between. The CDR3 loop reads CASSYGHIYGYTF. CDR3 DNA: TGTGCCAGCAGCTACGGACACATCTATGGCTACACCTTC.

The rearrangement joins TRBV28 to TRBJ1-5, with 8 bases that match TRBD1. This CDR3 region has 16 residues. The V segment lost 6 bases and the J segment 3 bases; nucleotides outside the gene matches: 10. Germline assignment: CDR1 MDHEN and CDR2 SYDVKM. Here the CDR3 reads CASRRPGQGNNQPQHF. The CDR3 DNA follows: TGTGCCAGCAGGCGACCCGGACAGGGCAACAATCAGCCCCAGCATTTT.

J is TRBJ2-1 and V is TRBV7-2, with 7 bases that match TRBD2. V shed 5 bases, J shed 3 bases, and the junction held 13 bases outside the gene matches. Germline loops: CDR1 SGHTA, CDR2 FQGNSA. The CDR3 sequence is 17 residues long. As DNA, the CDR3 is TGTGCCAGCAGCCGACCCCTCGGGCGGGGGAACTACAATGAGCAGTTCTTC. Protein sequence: CASSRPLGRGNYNEQFF.

CDR3 nucleotide sequence: TGTGCCAGCAGTTCTAGACAGGGGGGATACGAGCAGTACTTC. This sequence encodes CASSSRQGGYEQYF. The rearrangement uses TRBV6-6 and TRBJ2-7, with TRBD1 matching over 9 bases. CDR1 MNHNY and CDR2 SVGAGI come from the germline V gene (reference sequence). This CDR3 spans 14 amino acids. The J segment lost 4 bases and the V segment lost 4 bases, leaving 5 bases of the junction unmatched.

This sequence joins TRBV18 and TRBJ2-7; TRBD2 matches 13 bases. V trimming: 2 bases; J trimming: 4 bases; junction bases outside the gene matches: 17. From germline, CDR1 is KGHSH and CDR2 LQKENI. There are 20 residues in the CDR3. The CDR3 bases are TGTGCCAGCTCACCAACAATTGGGACTAGCGGGATTCGAGGGCTATACGAGCAGTACTTC. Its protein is CASSPTIGTSGIRGLYEQYF.

In nucleotides, the CDR3 is TGTGCCAGCAGCCCTTTCCGGGACAGTCCTTCTTCACCCCTCCACTTT. It translates to CASSPFRDSPSSPLHF. The chain couples TRBV9 to TRBJ1-6; 7 positions match TRBD1. The germline V gene has CDR1 SGDLS and CDR2 YYNGEE. The CDR3 consists of 16 residues. V was clipped by 4 bases and J by 9 bases; unmatched bases: 13.

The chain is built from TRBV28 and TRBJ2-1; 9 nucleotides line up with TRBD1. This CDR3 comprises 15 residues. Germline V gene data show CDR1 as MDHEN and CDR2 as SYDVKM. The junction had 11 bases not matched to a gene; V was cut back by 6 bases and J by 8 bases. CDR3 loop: CASSPTGGVLHEQFF. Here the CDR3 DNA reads TGTGCCAGCAGCCCAACAGGGGGCGTCTTACATGAGCAGTTCTTC.

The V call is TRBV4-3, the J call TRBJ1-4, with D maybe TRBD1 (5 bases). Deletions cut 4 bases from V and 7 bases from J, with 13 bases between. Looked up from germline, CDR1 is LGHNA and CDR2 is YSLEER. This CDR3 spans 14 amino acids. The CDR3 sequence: CASSRTRQLEKLFF. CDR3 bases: TGCGCCAGCAGCCGAACCCGACAGCTTGAAAAACTGTTTTTT.

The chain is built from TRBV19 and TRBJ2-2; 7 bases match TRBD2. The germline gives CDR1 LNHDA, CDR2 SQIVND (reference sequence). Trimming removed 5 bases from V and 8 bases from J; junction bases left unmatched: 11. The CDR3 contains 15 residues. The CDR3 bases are TGTGCCAGTAGTCCTCAGACTAGCCCCGGGGGGGAGCTGTTTTTT. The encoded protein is CASSPQTSPGGELFF.

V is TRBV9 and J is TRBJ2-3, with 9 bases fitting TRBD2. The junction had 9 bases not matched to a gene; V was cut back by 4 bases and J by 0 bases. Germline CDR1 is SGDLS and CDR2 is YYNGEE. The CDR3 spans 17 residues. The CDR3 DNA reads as TGTGCCAGCAGCTTTAACAGACTAGCGGCTAGCACAGATACGCAGTATTTT. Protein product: CASSFNRLAASTDTQYF.

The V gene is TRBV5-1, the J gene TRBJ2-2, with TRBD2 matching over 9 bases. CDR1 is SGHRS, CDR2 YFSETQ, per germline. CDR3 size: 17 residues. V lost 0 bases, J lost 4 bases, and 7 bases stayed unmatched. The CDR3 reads CASSLDAAGGSTGELFF. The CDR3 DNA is TGCGCCAGCAGCTTGGATGCGGCGGGGGGGAGCACCGGGGAGCTGTTTTTT.

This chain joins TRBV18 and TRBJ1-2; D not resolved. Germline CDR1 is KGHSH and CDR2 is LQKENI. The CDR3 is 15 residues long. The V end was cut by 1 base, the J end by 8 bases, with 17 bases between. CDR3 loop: CASSPRVLLGAGYTF. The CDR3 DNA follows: TGTGCCAGCTCACCACGGGTTCTTCTGGGAGCGGGCTACACCTTC.

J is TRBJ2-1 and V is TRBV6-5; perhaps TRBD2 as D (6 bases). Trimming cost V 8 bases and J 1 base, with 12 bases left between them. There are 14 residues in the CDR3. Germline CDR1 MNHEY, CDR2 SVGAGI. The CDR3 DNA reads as TGTGCCAGCCCAGCTAGCGCATCCTACAATGAGCAGTTCTTC. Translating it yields CASPASASYNEQFF.